Described below is a single T cell receptor (beta chain) sequence and its context. Germline-derived CDR1 and CDR2 are SGHNT and YENEEA. The CDR3 runs 18 residues. Trimming removed 5 bases from V and 2 bases from J, with 19 bases in between. These data are taken from a study of blood T cell repertoires in COVID-19. Study information: Collection of acute and convalescent COVID-19 samples took place in the United States, Italy and Spain. Nucleic acid was either cDNA or gDNA, and it came from T cells, B-cell-depleted T cells, or PBMCs.

Cohorts were assigned according to the clinical history that participants reported. TCRdb's copy holds only in-frame clones and misses some; the assay was immunoSEQ multiplex PCR. This table has over 350,000 clones, roughly 91% appearing once. The chain couples TRBV11-3 to TRBJ1-6, with a weak D call TRBD1 (5 bases). The specimen sequenced was PBMCs or T cells enriched from blood (not recorded which). This TCR came from a woman aged 18 to 35 who had recovered from COVID-19. The CDR3 nucleotides are TGTGCCAGCAGCCCTCAGACGAACCCGGGGGCCTATAATTCACCCCTCCACTTT. Translation gives CASSPQTNPGAYNSPLHF.